This T cell receptor (beta chain) derives from a study of blood T cell repertoires in COVID-19. This CDR3 is 16 amino acids long. Germline-derived CDR1 and CDR2 are SGDLS and YYNGEE. The J segment lost 4 bases and the V segment lost 4 bases, leaving 8 bases of the junction unmatched. The protocol was immunoSEQ multiplex PCR, while the TCRdb copy is restricted to in-frame clones and leaves out a portion. In the table there are 55,000 to 75,000 clones, approximately 84% of which are singletons. This receptor was identified in a man aged 50 to 60 with active COVID-19. The rearrangement links TRBV9 to TRBJ2-3, with 11 positions matching TRBD2. The sequenced sample was peripheral blood. CDR3 sequence: CASSPRLAGSPDTQYF. CDR3 nucleotides: TGTGCCAGCAGCCCCAGACTAGCGGGATCCCCAGATACGCAGTATTTT.